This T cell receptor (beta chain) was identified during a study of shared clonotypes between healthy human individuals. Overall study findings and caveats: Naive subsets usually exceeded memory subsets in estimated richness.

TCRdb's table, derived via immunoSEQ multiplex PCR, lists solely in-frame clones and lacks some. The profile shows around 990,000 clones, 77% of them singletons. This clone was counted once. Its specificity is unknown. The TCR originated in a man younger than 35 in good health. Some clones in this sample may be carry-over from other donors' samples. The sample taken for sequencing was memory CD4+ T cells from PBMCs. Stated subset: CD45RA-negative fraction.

In DNA form, the CDR3 reads TGTGCCAGCAGCCAGGATGAATTCGACTATGGCTACACCTTC. Translating gives CASSQDEFDYGYTF. This chain connects TRBV7-9 to TRBJ1-2; D is unclear. Trimming removed 5 bases from V and 3 bases from J, with 13 bases in between. Germline lookup yields CDR1 SEHNR and CDR2 FQNEAQ (reference sequence). The CDR3 contains 14 residues.